These 13 T cell receptor beta chains share one sample of origin, sequenced in a study of CD8 T cells in ankylosing spondylitis (dated by TCRdb to 2016 to 2017). The protocol used for the library was 5' RACE. TCRdb shows the sequencer as Illumina HiSeq 2500. The public reads were quality trimmed at Q25 with fastp and then assembled into clones with MiXCR by TCRdb, keeping productive beta chains. Rows with a matching CDR3 protein are joined into one entry that keeps the most common DNA and genes. The sample table records 240,000 or so distinct CDR3 sequences; roughly 8.6% of these occur just once. Approximately 6.3% of the sample is taken by the ten largest. Input material: blood, either unsorted or a sorted T cell fraction (not recorded which). The receptors stem from a male donor with ankylosing spondylitis or in good health (not recorded which).

This clonotype was counted at least ten times. The J gene is TRBJ2-1, the V gene TRBV29-1; 10 bases align to TRBD2. The CDR3 sequence is 15 residues long. CDR1 and CDR2 (germline): SQVTM, ANQGSEA. Germline trimming cut 1 base from V and 5 bases from J; bases unmatched to any gene: 5. CDR3 sequence reads: CSVEGASGSDNEQFF. CDR3 coding DNA: TGCAGCGTTGAAGGGGCTAGCGGGAGTGACAATGAGCAGTTCTTC.

The gene calls are TRBV12-3 or TRBV12-4 and TRBJ2-3; 11 bases agree with TRBD2. With 6 bases clipped from V and 10 bases from J, the junction kept 21 bases outside the gene matches. The CDR3 extends over 18 amino acids. CDR3 amino acids: CASSAALFGSGGGVPQYF. In DNA, the CDR3 is TGTGCCAGCAGCGCCGCGCTTTTTGGTAGCGGGGGGGGGGTTCCGCAGTATTTT.

This clonotype was seen many times. This chain connects TRBV20-1 to TRBJ2-1; 7 bases agree with TRBD2. The CDR3 loop spans 13 amino acids. V gave up 8 bases and J gave up 7 bases; unmatched junction bases: 11. Germline CDR1 reads DFQATT; CDR2 reads SNEGSKA (reference sequence). The CDR3 is CSSSGALRNEQFF. The DNA for the CDR3 is TGCAGTTCGAGCGGGGCCCTTAGGAATGAGCAGTTCTTC.

The chain has TRBV5-1 and TRBJ1-1; a possible D gene is TRBD1 (5 bases). V lost 2 bases, J lost 11 bases, and 19 bases lay in between. CDR1 SGHRS and CDR2 YFSETQ come from the germline V gene. The CDR3 loop spans 14 amino acids. In DNA, the CDR3 is TGCGCCAGCAGCTTTTCCCCCGGGGCACCTTCGGCTTTCTTT. This codes for CASSFSPGAPSAFF.

Ten or more counts support this clonotype. The gene calls are TRBV20-1 and TRBJ2-7, with 7 bases fitting TRBD2. Germline V gene data show CDR1 as DFQATT and CDR2 as SNEGSKA (reference sequence). The CDR3 is made up of 18 amino acids. With 3 bases clipped from V and 0 bases from J, the junction kept 17 bases outside the gene matches. CDR3 amino acids: CSASVRVSGTLSSYEQYF. The CDR3 nucleotides are TGCAGTGCTAGTGTTCGGGTCAGCGGGACTCTTAGCTCCTACGAGCAGTACTTC.

This clonotype was picked up many times. V gene TRBV9 combines with J gene TRBJ1-4; D perhaps matches TRBD1 (5 bases). The germline V gene has CDR1 SGDLS and CDR2 YYNGEE. CDR3 length: 15 amino acids. Trimming cost V 0 bases and J 10 bases, with 16 bases left between them. CDR3 loop: CASSVGDSRPGKLFF. The CDR3 region has the DNA TGTGCCAGCAGCGTAGGCGACAGCCGACCCGGAAAACTGTTTTTT.

The chain combines TRBV6-5 with TRBJ2-1; maybe TRBD2 (7 bases). This CDR3 region has 16 residues. With 2 bases removed from V and 5 bases from J, the gap between germline ends came to 16 bases. Germline CDR1 is MNHEY and CDR2 is SVGAGI. The CDR3 is CASSYRTRGGHNEQFF. CDR3 DNA sequence: TGTGCCAGCAGTTACCGGACTAGGGGGGGCCACAATGAGCAGTTCTTC.

V usage is TRBV11-2 and J usage is TRBJ2-7; D ambiguous. The CDR3 spans 11 residues. Trimming took 1 base from V and 8 from J, leaving 6 bases between them. Germline CDR1 and CDR2: SGHAT and FQNNGV. CDR3 coding DNA: TGTGCCAGCAGCTTAGGCTATAAGCAGTACTTC. Protein sequence: CASSLGYKQYF.

This clonotype was recorded at least ten times. The chain carries TRBV5-1 and TRBJ2-3; D ambiguous. V was pared by 2 bases and J by 2 bases, with 12 bases between. Germline V gene sequence: CDR1 SGHRS, CDR2 YFSETQ. The CDR3 length is 15 residues. CDR3 protein: CASSFKGSTTDTQYF. CDR3 coding DNA: TGCGCCAGCAGCTTCAAGGGCAGCACCACAGATACGCAGTATTTT.

This clonotype was seen at least ten times. The chain carries TRBV11-2 and TRBJ1-1; TRBD1 matches at 9 bases. Losses at the gene ends were 5 bases for V and 1 base for J; bases not matched to a gene: 5. Germline CDR1 is SGHAT and CDR2 is FQNNGV. CDR3 length equals 15 residues. This CDR3 reads CASSRMTGGNTEAFF. CDR3 coding DNA: TGTGCCAGCAGCCGTATGACAGGGGGGAACACTGAAGCTTTCTTT.

The sample holds many counts of this clonotype. V gene TRBV20-1 combines with J gene TRBJ2-1; D is unclear. Trimming shortened V by 3 bases and J by 8 bases, and 8 bases separated the two germline ends. The CDR3 is made up of 11 amino acids. The germline V gene encodes CDR1 DFQATT and CDR2 SNEGSKA (reference sequence). CDR3 nucleotide sequence: TGCAGTGCTAGTGTGGGCCATGAGCAGTTCTTC. Protein product: CSASVGHEQFF.

In its sample, this clonotype was seen many times. The chain combines TRBV5-1 with TRBJ2-1; perhaps TRBD1 as D (6 bases). V was shortened by 6 bases and J by 0 bases, with 13 bases between the two germline ends. This CDR3 region has 15 residues. Germline CDR1 SGHRS, CDR2 YFSETQ. This chain's CDR3 is CASTKGESSYNEQFF. CDR3 DNA sequence: TGCGCCAGCACCAAGGGGGAGAGCTCCTACAATGAGCAGTTCTTC. The complete variable domain, with remaining parts taken from reference TRBV5-1 and TRBJ2-1, reads KAGVTQTPRYLIKTRGQQVTLSCSPISGHRSVSWYQQTPGQGLQFLFEYFSETQRNKGNFPGRFSGRQFSNSRSEMNVSTLELGDSALYLCASTKGESSYNEQFFGPGTRLTVL.

This clonotype was seen many times. CDR3 bases: TGTGCCAGCAGCTTACCCGGACTAGAGACCCAGTACTTC. Its protein is CASSLPGLETQYF. This chain links TRBV7-9 with TRBJ2-5; a possible D gene is TRBD2 (5 bases). Trimming pared 2 bases from V and 4 bases from J, leaving 8 bases between. In germline, CDR1 is SEHNR, CDR2 FQNEAQ (reference sequence). The CDR3 has 13 residues.